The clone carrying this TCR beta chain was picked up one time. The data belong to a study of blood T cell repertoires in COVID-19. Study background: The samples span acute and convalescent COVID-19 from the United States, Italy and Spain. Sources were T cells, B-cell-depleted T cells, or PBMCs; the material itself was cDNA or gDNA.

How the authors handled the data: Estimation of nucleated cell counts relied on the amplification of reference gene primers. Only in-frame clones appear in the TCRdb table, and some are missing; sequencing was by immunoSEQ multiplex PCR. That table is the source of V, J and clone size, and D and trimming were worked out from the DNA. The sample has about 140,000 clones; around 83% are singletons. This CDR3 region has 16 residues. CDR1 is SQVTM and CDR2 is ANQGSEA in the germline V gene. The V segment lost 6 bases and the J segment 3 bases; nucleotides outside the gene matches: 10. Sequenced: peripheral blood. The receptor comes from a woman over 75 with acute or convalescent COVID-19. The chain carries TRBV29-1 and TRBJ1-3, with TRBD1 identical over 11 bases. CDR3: CSVVLPGTGGGNTIYF. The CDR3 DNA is TGCAGCGTGGTACTTCCTGGGACAGGGGGTGGAAACACCATATATTTT.